This T cell receptor (beta chain) is drawn from a study of OX40 agonist ivuxolimab in advanced cancers. Study results and limitations: Specificity for antigen went undetermined in the expanded peripheral T cells.

Using immunoSEQ multiplex PCR, the repertoire was profiled, and TCRdb retains in-frame clones only, with some absent. The sample holds about 64,000 clones, about nine tenths seen once. Trimming removed 2 bases from V and 0 bases from J; junction bases left unmatched: 5. Germline CDR1 reads SGHRS; CDR2 reads YFSETQ. The CDR3 runs to 16 residues. Points on this clone: Its antigen remains unidentified.

The source is an adult with an advanced solid tumor such as melanoma, head and neck, liver or kidney cancer. Source: CD4+ or CD8+ T cells sorted from blood, taken in a trial of the OX40 agonist ivuxolimab. The chain is built from TRBV5-1 and TRBJ1-5; TRBD1 aligns across 7 bases. The chain's CDR3 is CASSLAQGYSNQPQHF. As DNA, the CDR3 is TGCGCCAGCAGCTTAGCACAGGGGTATAGCAATCAGCCCCAGCATTTT. Full variable domain (rest looked up from reference TRBV5-1 and TRBJ1-5): KAGVTQTPRYLIKTRGQQVTLSCSPISGHRSVSWYQQTPGQGLQFLFEYFSETQRNKGNFPGRFSGRQFSNSRSEMNVSTLELGDSALYLCASSLAQGYSNQPQHFGDGTRLSIL.